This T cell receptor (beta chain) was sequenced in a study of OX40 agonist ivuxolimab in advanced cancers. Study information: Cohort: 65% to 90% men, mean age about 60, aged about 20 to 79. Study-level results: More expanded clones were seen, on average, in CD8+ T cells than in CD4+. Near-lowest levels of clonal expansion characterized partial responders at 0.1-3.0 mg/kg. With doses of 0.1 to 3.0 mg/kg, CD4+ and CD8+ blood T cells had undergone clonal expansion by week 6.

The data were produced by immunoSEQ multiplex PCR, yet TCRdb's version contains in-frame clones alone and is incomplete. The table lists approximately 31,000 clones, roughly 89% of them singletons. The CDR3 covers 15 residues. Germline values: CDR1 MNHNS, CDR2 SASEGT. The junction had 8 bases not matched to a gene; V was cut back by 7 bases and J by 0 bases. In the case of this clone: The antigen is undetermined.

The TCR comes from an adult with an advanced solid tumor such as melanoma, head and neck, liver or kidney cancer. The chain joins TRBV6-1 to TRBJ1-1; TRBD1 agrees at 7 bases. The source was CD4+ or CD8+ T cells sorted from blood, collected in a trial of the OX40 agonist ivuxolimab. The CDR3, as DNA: TGTGCCAGCACTCTACCGGGACAGATGAACACTGAAGCTTTCTTT. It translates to CASTLPGQMNTEAFF.